Each of the 22 T cell receptor beta chains below was sequenced from the same sample in a study of blood T cell repertoires in COVID-19. The assay was immunoSEQ multiplex PCR, and TCRdb's table has in-frame clones only and misses some. In the table there are fewer than 450,000 clones, about 90% of which are singletons. The sequenced material came from peripheral blood. The receptors originated from a woman in her fifties or sixties with COVID-19, enrolled during active disease.

This clone was seen once. This sequence joins TRBV7-6 and TRBJ2-3, with D tentatively TRBD2 (6 bases). The V and J ends lost 0 bases and 4 bases respectively, with 14 bases between them. Germline CDR1 reads SGHVS; CDR2 reads FNYEAQ. This CDR3 is built from 16 residues. The CDR3 DNA reads TGTGCCAGCAGCTTAGCGCGGGGCGGGATCGCAGATACGCAGTATTTT. Residues: CASSLARGGIADTQYF. Supplemented by reference TRBV7-6 and TRBJ2-3, the full variable domain reads GAGVSQSPRYKVTKRGQDVALRCDPISGHVSLYWYRQALGQGPEFLTYFNYEAQQDKSGLPNDRFSAERPEGSISTLTIQRTEQRDSAMYRCASSLARGGIADTQYFGPGTRLTVL.

V and J are TRBV5-1 and TRBJ2-3; 10 bases are a match to TRBD1. The CDR3 has 16 amino acids. The V gene's germline CDR1 is SGHRS and CDR2 YFSETQ. Losses at the gene ends were 1 base for V and 4 bases for J; bases not matched to a gene: 6. In nucleotides, the CDR3 is TGCGCCAGCAGCTTGCAGCCCGGGACAGGGGCAGATACGCAGTATTTT. Its translation: CASSLQPGTGADTQYF.

This clone has only one observation. V is TRBV5-1 and J is TRBJ2-5; 8 bases align to TRBD1. J gave up 5 bases and V 2 bases, and 5 bases lay outside the gene matches. Germline assignment: CDR1 SGHRS and CDR2 YFSETQ. The CDR3 has 14 amino acids. CDR3 bases: TGCGCCAGCAGCTTTGGACAGGGAATGGAGACCCAGTACTTC. Encoded protein: CASSFGQGMETQYF.

The chain combines TRBV6-5 with TRBJ2-3, with 8 bases lining up with TRBD1. This CDR3 is built from 15 residues. Germline CDR1 and CDR2: MNHEY and SVGAGI. The V gene end was trimmed by 2 bases and the J gene end by 2 bases; junction bases not matched to a gene: 3. CDR3 residues: CASSYEGQDTDTQYF. For the CDR3, the DNA is TGTGCCAGCAGTTACGAGGGACAGGACACAGATACGCAGTATTTT.

This clone was observed a few times. The chain combines TRBV11-2 with TRBJ2-7; no reliable D call. This CDR3 contains 15 residues. V lost 1 base to trimming and J lost 4 bases, with 14 bases between them. The germline CDR1 and CDR2 sequences are SGHAT and FQNNGV. The CDR3 is CASSLGETPGYEQYF. The DNA of the CDR3 is TGTGCCAGCAGCTTAGGTGAGACTCCTGGGTACGAGCAGTACTTC.

The V gene is TRBV29-1, the J gene TRBJ2-7; the match to TRBD1 covers 7 bases. The V and J ends lost 6 bases and 6 bases, in that order; junction bases with no gene match: 8. The germline V gene has CDR1 SQVTM and CDR2 ANQGSEA. There are 12 residues in the CDR3. The CDR3 reads CSVRQGRGEQYF. The CDR3 DNA reads TGCAGCGTAAGACAGGGACGGGGCGAGCAGTACTTC.

This chain uses TRBV5-4 with TRBJ2-5; no reliable D call. Germline-derived CDR1 and CDR2 are SGHNT and YYREEE (reference sequence). Trimming left V 4 bases short and J 2 bases short, with 12 bases between. This CDR3 has 14 residues. CDR3 nucleotides: TGTGCCAGCAGCCGGTACAGTACTCAAGAGACCCAGTACTTC. This codes for CASSRYSTQETQYF.

This rearrangement joins TRBV19 to TRBJ2-6, with D uncertain. The CDR3 has 18 amino acids. Germline values: CDR1 LNHDA, CDR2 SQIVND (reference sequence). Trimming stripped 5 bases from V and 0 bases from J, with 17 bases between. The CDR3 DNA is TGTGCCAGTAGTCCATTTCTAATGCGGCTCTCTGGGGCCAACGTCCTGACTTTC. Protein product: CASSPFLMRLSGANVLTF. The complete variable domain, with remaining parts taken from reference TRBV19 and TRBJ2-6, reads DGGITQSPKYLFRKEGQNVTLSCEQNLNHDAMYWYRQDPGQGLRLIYYSQIVNDFQKGDIAEGYSVSREKKESFPLTVTSAQKNPTAFYLCASSPFLMRLSGANVLTFGAGSRLTVL.

The chain employs TRBV6-6 and TRBJ2-1, with 7 bases that match TRBD1. Germline V lookup: CDR1 MNHNY, CDR2 SVGAGI (reference sequence). The CDR3 sequence is 14 residues long. J was trimmed by 5 bases and V by 5 bases; bases with no gene match: 6. CDR3 residues: CASSPWDSHNEQFF. The CDR3 DNA reads TGTGCCAGCAGTCCCTGGGACAGCCACAATGAGCAGTTCTTC.

Points on this clone: The same CDR3 is also encoded by other DNA sequences in this sample. The gene calls are TRBV28 and TRBJ1-2; D remains ambiguous. Germline CDR1 is MDHEN and CDR2 is SYDVKM. This CDR3 has 12 amino acids. The ends were cut back, 2 bases at V and 5 bases at J, with 6 bases in the middle. CDR3 bases: TGTGCCAGCAGTTTAGCGGGATATGGCTACACCTTC. This codes for CASSLAGYGYTF.

This chain links TRBV30 with TRBJ1-6; 7 positions agree with TRBD1. This CDR3 is built from 16 residues. The germline V gene has CDR1 GTSNPN and CDR2 SVGIG (reference sequence). Trimming at V came to 4 bases and at J to 5 bases, leaving 11 bases not matched to a gene. The CDR3 nucleotides are TGTGCCTGGACTCTCCCCCGTACAGGGGATAATTCACCCCTCCACTTT. This encodes CAWTLPRTGDNSPLHF.

The rearrangement links TRBV5-6 to TRBJ2-7; 7 bases align to TRBD2. The CDR3 runs 16 residues. Trimming cost V 2 bases and J 6 bases; bases outside gene matches: 14. CDR1 SGHDT and CDR2 YYEEEE come from the germline V gene. The CDR3 is CASSFRGGPLGSEQYF. The CDR3 DNA sequence: TGTGCCAGCAGCTTCCGCGGGGGACCCCTGGGATCCGAGCAGTACTTC.

J is TRBJ2-1 and V is TRBV2; no reliable D call. V lost 4 bases and J 0 bases, leaving 10 bases between the germline ends. The CDR3 spans 15 residues. Germline CDR1 SNHLY, CDR2 FYNNEI. The CDR3 is CASSATVPSYNEQFF. In DNA, the CDR3 is TGTGCCAGCAGTGCCACGGTACCCTCCTACAATGAGCAGTTCTTC.

The chain has TRBV5-6 and TRBJ2-3, with D possibly matching TRBD2 (6 bases). This CDR3 comprises 13 residues. Deletions cut 5 bases from V and 5 bases from J, with 12 bases between. Germline V gene lookup returns CDR1 SGHDT and CDR2 YYEEEE. As DNA, the CDR3 is TGTGCCAGCAGTTGGCGGCGGGGAGATACGCAGTATTTT. Translation: CASSWRRGDTQYF.

The chain has TRBV9 and TRBJ1-2; TRBD1 might be the D (5 bases). This CDR3 comprises 11 residues. Germline V CDR1 and CDR2: SGDLS, YYNGEE. V lost 4 bases to trimming and J lost 5 bases, with 6 bases between them. DNA of the CDR3: TGTGCCAGCAGCAGGGGTTATGGCTACACCTTC. This codes for CASSRGYGYTF.

This chain joins TRBV18 and TRBJ2-2; D possibly corresponds to TRBD2 (5 bases). Germline V gene lookup returns CDR1 KGHSH and CDR2 LQKENI. The CDR3 has 16 residues. V was cut by 1 base and J by 0 bases, with 9 bases left in between. CDR3 protein: CASSPQGAPNTGELFF. For the CDR3, the DNA is TGTGCCAGCTCACCACAGGGAGCCCCGAACACCGGGGAGCTGTTTTTT.

The genes are TRBV2 and TRBJ2-5; D perhaps matches TRBD1 (6 bases). CDR1 and CDR2 (germline): SNHLY, FYNNEI. The V end was cut by 7 bases, the J end by 5 bases, with 14 bases between. The CDR3 has 13 residues. CDR3 in amino acids: CASKGGGEETQYF. The CDR3, as DNA: TGTGCCAGCAAAGGTGGGGGCGAGGAGACCCAGTACTTC.

This rearrangement joins TRBV7-6 to TRBJ1-1, with 7 bases fitting TRBD1. J lost 1 base, V lost 4 bases, and 0 bases had no gene match. The V gene's germline CDR1 is SGHVS and CDR2 FNYEAQ. The CDR3 extends over 13 amino acids. CDR3: CASSYRGNTEAFF. The CDR3, as DNA: TGTGCCAGCAGCTACAGGGGGAACACTGAAGCTTTCTTT.

The V and J genes are TRBV30 and TRBJ1-1; D remains unclear. This CDR3 is built from 12 residues. Per germline, CDR1 GTSNPN and CDR2 SVGIG (reference sequence). V dropped 4 bases and J dropped 5 bases, with 11 bases sitting between them. The CDR3 loop is CAWKAGRTEAFF. For the CDR3, the DNA is TGTGCCTGGAAGGCGGGGAGAACTGAAGCTTTCTTT.

The chain joins TRBV7-2 to TRBJ2-3; 7 positions agree with TRBD1. V was pared by 5 bases and J by 2 bases, with 7 bases of the junction left unmatched. This CDR3 spans 15 amino acids. Germline V gives CDR1 SGHTA, CDR2 FQGNSA. The CDR3 loop is CASSRDSFNTDTQYF. The CDR3 DNA is TGTGCCAGCAGCCGGGACAGTTTTAACACAGATACGCAGTATTTT.

The V and J genes are TRBV11-2 and TRBJ2-7; TRBD2 matches at 10 bases. This CDR3 has 14 amino acids. V dropped 6 bases and J dropped 9; count of bases not matched to a gene: 11. Germline values: CDR1 SGHAT, CDR2 FQNNGV. The CDR3 DNA reads TGTGCCAGCAGACCTAGCGGGAGTATTTTCGTGCAGTACTTC. Translation gives CASRPSGSIFVQYF.

J is TRBJ2-7 and V is TRBV5-4; TRBD2 agrees at 10 bases. The CDR3 is made up of 16 amino acids. Germline CDR1 reads SGHNT; CDR2 reads YYREEE (reference sequence). Trimming cost V 1 base and J 2 bases; bases outside gene matches: 6. The CDR3 nucleotides are TGTGCCAGCAGCTTGCTCCCTAGCGGGAGTGCCTACGAGCAGTACTTC. Translation: CASSLLPSGSAYEQYF.